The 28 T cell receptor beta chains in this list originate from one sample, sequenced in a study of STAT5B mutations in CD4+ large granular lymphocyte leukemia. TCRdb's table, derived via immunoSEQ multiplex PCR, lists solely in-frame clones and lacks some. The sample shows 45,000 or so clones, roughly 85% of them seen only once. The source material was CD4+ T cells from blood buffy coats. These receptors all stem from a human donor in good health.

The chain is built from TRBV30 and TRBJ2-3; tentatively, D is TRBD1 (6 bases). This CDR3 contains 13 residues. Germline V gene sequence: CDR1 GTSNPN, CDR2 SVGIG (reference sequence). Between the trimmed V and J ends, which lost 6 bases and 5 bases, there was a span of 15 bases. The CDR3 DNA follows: TGTGCCTGCCCCGTTGGGGGCGGAGATACGCAGTATTTT. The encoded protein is CACPVGGGDTQYF. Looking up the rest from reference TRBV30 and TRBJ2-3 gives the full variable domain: SQTIHQWPATLVQPVGSPLSLECTVEGTSNPNLYWYRQAAGRGLQLLFYSVGIGQISSEVPQNLSASRPQDRQFILSSKKLLLSDSGFYLCACPVGGGDTQYFGPGTRLTVL.

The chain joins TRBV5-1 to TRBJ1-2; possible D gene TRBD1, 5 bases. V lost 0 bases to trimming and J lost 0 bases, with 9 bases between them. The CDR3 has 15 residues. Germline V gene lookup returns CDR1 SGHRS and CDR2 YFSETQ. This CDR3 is CASSLGGGSNYGYTF. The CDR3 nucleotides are TGCGCCAGCAGCTTGGGTGGGGGATCTAACTATGGCTACACCTTC.

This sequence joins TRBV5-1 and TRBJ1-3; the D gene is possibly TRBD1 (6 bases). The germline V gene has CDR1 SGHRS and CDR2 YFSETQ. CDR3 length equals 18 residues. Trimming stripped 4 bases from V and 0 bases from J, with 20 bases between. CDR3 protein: CASSAQGIPGRSGNTIYF. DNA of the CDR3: TGCGCCAGCAGCGCCCAGGGGATTCCGGGGCGCTCTGGAAACACCATATATTTT.

The CDR3 sequence: CASSPRQGWNTEAFF. The CDR3 bases are TGTGCCAGCAGTCCCCGACAGGGGTGGAACACTGAAGCTTTCTTT. V gene TRBV6-6 combines with J gene TRBJ1-1; 8 nucleotides agree with TRBD1. V was clipped by 5 bases and J by 1 base; unmatched bases: 6. CDR1 MNHNY and CDR2 SVGAGI come from the germline V gene (reference sequence). The CDR3 totals 15 residues.

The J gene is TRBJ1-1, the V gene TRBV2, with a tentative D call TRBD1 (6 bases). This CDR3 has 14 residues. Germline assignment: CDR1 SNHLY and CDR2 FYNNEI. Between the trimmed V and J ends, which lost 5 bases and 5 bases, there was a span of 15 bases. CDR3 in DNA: TGTGCCAGCAGTAGTGTACAGGGAGGTACTGAAGCTTTCTTT. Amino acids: CASSSVQGGTEAFF.

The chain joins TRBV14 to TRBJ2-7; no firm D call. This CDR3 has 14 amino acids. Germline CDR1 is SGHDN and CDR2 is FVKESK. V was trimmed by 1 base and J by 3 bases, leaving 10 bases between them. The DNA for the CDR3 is TGTGCCAGCAGCCAAGGGGGATCCCTCTACGAGCAGTACTTC. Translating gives CASSQGGSLYEQYF.

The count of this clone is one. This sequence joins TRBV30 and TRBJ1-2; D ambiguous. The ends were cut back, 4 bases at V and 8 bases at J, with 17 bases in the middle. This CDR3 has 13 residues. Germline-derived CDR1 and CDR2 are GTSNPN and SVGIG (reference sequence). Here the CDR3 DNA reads TGTGCCTGGACCTTTTCGGGCGCCGGGGGCTACACCTTC. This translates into CAWTFSGAGGYTF.

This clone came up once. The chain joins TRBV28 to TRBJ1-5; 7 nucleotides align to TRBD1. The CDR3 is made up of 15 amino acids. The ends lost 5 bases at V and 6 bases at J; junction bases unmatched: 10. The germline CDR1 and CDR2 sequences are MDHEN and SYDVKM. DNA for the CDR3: TGTGCCAGCAGTCAGGGGGGGGGAGTGAGTCAGCCCCAGCATTTT. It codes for CASSQGGGVSQPQHF. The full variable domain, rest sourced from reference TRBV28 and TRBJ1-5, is DVKVTQSSRYLVKRTGEKVFLECVQDMDHENMFWYRQDPGLGLRLIYFSYDVKMKEKGDIPEGYSVSREKKERFSLILESASTNQTSMYLCASSQGGGVSQPQHFGDGTRLSIL.

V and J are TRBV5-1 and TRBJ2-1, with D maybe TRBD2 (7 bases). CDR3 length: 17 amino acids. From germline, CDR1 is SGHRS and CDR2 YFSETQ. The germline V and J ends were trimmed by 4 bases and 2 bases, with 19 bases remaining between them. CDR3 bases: TGCGCCAGCAGCCCCGGATGGGGGGGGCAGGCCTACAATGAGCAGTTCTTC. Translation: CASSPGWGGQAYNEQFF.

For the CDR3, the DNA is TGTGCCAGTAGTATCACCGGGGATAGAGGACCCCAGCATTTT. Its translation is CASSITGDRGPQHF. This chain connects TRBV19 to TRBJ1-5, with D uncertain. Per germline, CDR1 LNHDA and CDR2 SQIVND (reference sequence). The V gene lost 3 bases and the J gene lost 10 bases, with 16 bases spanning the gap. CDR3 length equals 14 residues.

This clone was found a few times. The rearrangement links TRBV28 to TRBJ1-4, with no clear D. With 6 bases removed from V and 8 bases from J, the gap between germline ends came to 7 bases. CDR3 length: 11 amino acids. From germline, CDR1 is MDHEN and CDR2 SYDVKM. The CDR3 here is CASSVVEKLFF. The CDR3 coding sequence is TGTGCCAGCAGCGTAGTAGAAAAACTGTTTTTT.

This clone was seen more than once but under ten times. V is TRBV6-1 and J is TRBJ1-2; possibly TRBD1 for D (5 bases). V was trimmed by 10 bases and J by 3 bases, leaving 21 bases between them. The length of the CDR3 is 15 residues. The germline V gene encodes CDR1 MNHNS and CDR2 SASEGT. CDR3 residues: CATMPLGAEDYGYTF. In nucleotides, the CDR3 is TGTGCCACCATGCCCCTCGGGGCAGAGGACTATGGCTACACCTTC.

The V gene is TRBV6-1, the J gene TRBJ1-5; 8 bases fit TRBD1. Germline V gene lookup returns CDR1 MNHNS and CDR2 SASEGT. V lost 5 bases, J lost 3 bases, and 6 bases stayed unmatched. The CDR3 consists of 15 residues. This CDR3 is CASSKDRDPNQPQHF. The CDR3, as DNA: TGTGCCAGCAGTAAGGACAGGGACCCCAATCAGCCCCAGCATTTT.

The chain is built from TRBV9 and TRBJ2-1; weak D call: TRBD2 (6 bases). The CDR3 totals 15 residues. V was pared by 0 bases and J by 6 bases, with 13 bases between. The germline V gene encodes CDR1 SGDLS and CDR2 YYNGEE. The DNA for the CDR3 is TGTGCCAGCAGCGTAGGCGGGATTGCGGTCAATGAGCAGTTCTTC. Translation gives CASSVGGIAVNEQFF.

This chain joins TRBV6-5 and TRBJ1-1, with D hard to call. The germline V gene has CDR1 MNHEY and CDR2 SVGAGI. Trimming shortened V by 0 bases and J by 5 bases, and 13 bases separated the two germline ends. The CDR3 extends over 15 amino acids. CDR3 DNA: TGTGCCAGCAGTTACTCGAAGGTTTTGAGGACTGAAGCTTTCTTT. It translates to CASSYSKVLRTEAFF.

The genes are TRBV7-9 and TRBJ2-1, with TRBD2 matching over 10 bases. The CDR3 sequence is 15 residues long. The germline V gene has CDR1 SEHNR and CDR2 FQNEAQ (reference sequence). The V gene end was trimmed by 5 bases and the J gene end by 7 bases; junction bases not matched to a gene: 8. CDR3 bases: TGTGCCAGCAGCCCTAAGACTAGCGGGTCGAATGAGCAGTTCTTC. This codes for CASSPKTSGSNEQFF. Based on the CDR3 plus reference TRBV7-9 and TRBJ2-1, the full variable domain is DTGVSQNPRHKITKRGQNVTFRCDPISEHNRLYWYRQTLGQGPEFLTYFQNEAQLEKSRLLSDRFSAERPKGSFSTLEIQRTEQGDSAMYLCASSPKTSGSNEQFFGPGTRLTVL.

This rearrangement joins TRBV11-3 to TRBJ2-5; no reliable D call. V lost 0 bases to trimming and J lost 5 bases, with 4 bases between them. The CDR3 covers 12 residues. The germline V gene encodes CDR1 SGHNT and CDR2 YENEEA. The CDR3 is CASSLDRETQYF. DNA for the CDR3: TGTGCCAGCAGCTTAGATAGGGAGACCCAGTACTTC.

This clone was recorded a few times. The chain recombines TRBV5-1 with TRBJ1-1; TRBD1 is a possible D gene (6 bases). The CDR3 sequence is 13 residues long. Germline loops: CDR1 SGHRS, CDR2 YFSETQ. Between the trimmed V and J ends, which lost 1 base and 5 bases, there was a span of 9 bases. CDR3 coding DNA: TGCGCCAGCAGCTTGATAGGGGGGACTGAAGCTTTCTTT. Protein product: CASSLIGGTEAFF. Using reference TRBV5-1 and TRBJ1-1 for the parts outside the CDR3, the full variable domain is KAGVTQTPRYLIKTRGQQVTLSCSPISGHRSVSWYQQTPGQGLQFLFEYFSETQRNKGNFPGRFSGRQFSNSRSEMNVSTLELGDSALYLCASSLIGGTEAFFGQGTRLTVV.

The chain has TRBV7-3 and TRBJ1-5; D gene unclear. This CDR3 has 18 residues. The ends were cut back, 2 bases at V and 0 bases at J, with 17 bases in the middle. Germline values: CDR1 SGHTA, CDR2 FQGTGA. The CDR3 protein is CASSLDSFGRYSNQPQHF. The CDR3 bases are TGTGCCAGCAGCTTAGACTCCTTCGGAAGATATAGCAATCAGCCCCAGCATTTT. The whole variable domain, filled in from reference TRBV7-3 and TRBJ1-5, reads GAGVSQTPSNKVTEKGKYVELRCDPISGHTALYWYRQSLGQGPEFLIYFQGTGAADDSGLPNDRFFAVRPEGSVSTLKIQRTERGDSAVYLCASSLDSFGRYSNQPQHFGDGTRLSIL.

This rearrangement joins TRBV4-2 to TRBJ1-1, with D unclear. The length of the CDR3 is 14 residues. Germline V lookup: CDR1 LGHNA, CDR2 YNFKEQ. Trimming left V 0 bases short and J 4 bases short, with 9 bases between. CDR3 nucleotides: TGTGCCAGCAGCCAAGATACCAGGACCACTGAAGCTTTCTTT. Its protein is CASSQDTRTTEAFF.

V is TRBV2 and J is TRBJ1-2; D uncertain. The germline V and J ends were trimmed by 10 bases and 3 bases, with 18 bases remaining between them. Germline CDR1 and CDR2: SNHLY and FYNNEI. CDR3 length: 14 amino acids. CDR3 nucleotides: TGTGCCACATTCGGGGTTTTCTCGGACTATGGCTACACCTTC. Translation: CATFGVFSDYGYTF.

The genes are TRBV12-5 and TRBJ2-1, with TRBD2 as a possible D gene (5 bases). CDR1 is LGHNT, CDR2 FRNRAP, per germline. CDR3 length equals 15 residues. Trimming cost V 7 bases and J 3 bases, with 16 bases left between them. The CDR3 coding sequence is TGTGCTAGTGCCCCAGACGGACTCTTCTACAATGAGCAGTTCTTC. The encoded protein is CASAPDGLFYNEQFF.

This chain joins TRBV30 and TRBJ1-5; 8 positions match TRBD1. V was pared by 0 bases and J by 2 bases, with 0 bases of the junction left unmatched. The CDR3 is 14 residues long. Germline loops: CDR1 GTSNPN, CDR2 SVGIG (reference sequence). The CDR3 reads CAWSVGQGNQPQHF. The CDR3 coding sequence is TGTGCCTGGAGTGTGGGACAGGGCAATCAGCCCCAGCATTTT.

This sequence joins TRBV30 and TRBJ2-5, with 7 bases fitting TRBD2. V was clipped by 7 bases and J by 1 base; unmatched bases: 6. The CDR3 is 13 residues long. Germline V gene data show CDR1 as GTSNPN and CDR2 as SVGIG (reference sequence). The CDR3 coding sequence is TGTGCCTTGGCCGGGGGGTTCCAAGAGACCCAGTACTTC. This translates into CALAGGFQETQYF. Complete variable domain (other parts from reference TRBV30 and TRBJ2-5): SQTIHQWPATLVQPVGSPLSLECTVEGTSNPNLYWYRQAAGRGLQLLFYSVGIGQISSEVPQNLSASRPQDRQFILSSKKLLLSDSGFYLCALAGGFQETQYFGPGTRLLVL.

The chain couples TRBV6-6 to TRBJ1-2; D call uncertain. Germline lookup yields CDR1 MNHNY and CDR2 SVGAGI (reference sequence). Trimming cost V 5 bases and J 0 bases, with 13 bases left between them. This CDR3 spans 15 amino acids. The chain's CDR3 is CASSNGEGANYGYTF. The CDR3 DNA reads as TGTGCCAGCAGTAACGGCGAGGGCGCTAACTATGGCTACACCTTC.

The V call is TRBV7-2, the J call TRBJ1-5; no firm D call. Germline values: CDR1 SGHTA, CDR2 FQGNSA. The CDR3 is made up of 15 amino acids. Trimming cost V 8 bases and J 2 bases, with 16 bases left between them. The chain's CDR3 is CASRSPGDGNQPQHF. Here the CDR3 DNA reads TGTGCCAGCCGATCCCCGGGTGACGGCAATCAGCCCCAGCATTTT.

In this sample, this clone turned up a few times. The CDR3 is CASSTGRYNTEAFF. In DNA, the CDR3 is TGTGCCAGTAGTACCGGACGGTACAACACTGAAGCTTTCTTT. The chain combines TRBV19 with TRBJ1-1; D call uncertain. The length of the CDR3 is 14 residues. V gave up 4 bases and J gave up 2 bases, with 11 bases separating them. Germline V gene lookup returns CDR1 LNHDA and CDR2 SQIVND (reference sequence).

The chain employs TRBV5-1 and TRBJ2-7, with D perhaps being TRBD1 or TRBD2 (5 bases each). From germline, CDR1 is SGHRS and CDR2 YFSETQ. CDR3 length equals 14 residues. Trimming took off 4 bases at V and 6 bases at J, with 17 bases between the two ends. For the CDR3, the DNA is TGCGCCAGCAGCCGTAACGGGGCCTCGGGCGAGCAGTACTTC. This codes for CASSRNGASGEQYF.